This T cell receptor beta chain was found in a study of T cells in Graves' hyperthyroidism and ophthalmopathy. Study results and limitations: A model of 13 V-J pairs discriminated ophthalmopathy from stable hyperthyroidism.

From germline, CDR1 is MNHEY and CDR2 SVGAGI. Deletions cut 4 bases from V and 3 bases from J, with 10 bases between. The CDR3 spans 15 residues. The blood sample was taken at first hyperthyroidism diagnosis, before any ophthalmopathy symptoms. This sample holds PBMCs from under 11 ml fresh peripheral blood. RNA transcripts were the template for amplifying TCR beta CDR3 regions. First-round RT-PCR targeting the TCR CDR3 was performed with the HTBI primer set. TCRdb reprocessed the multiplex PCR reads with MiXCR, giving one entry per CDR3 protein. The repertoire consists of under 450,000 distinct CDR3 sequences, with approximately 18% occurring once and the leading ten covering more than 30%. About this clonotype itself: The antigen remains unidentified.

The sequenced material came from blood. This sequence was found in a woman aged 25 to 39 with Graves' hyperthyroidism that later progressed to Graves' ophthalmopathy. The V gene is TRBV6-5, the J gene TRBJ1-6; D ambiguous. CDR3 region: CASSSLQNYNSPLHF. CDR3 coding DNA: TGTGCCAGCAGTTCTCTGCAGAACTATAATTCACCCCTCCACTTT.